Listed below are T cell receptor beta chains from one sample, sequenced in a study of identical twins. TCRdb reanalysed the 5' RACE reads using MiXCR and keeps one entry per CDR3 protein. This table holds hundreds of thousands of distinct CDR3 sequences, roughly 6% found once. The sample consisted of naive T cells sorted from blood. The receptors shown here come from a man between 18 and 35 years old in good health. CDR3s include the opening cysteine and the closing phenylalanine or tryptophan. Fields, in order: J gene, V gene, CDR3 protein.

J gene: TRBJ2-7
V gene: TRBV6-5
CDR3 protein: CASSYGAAYEQYF

J gene: TRBJ2-1
V gene: TRBV6-5
CDR3 protein: CASSYLGREEYNEQFF

J gene: TRBJ2-1
V gene: TRBV5-4
CDR3 protein: CASSIRDSNNEQFF

J gene: TRBJ2-7
V gene: TRBV6-1
CDR3 protein: CASSPSLQGYEQYF

J gene: TRBJ2-1
V gene: TRBV2
CDR3 protein: CASSGDASGRSYNEQFF

J gene: TRBJ1-2
V gene: TRBV12-3/TRBV12-4
CDR3 protein: CASLALGTGDTYTF

J gene: TRBJ2-5
V gene: TRBV4-3
CDR3 protein: CASSQDPASAETQYF

J gene: TRBJ2-1
V gene: TRBV6-2/TRBV6-3
CDR3 protein: CASSSIIMNHEQFF

J gene: TRBJ2-1
V gene: TRBV27
CDR3 protein: CASSILVRLNEQFF

J gene: TRBJ1-1
V gene: TRBV12-3/TRBV12-4
CDR3 protein: CASSQGGPNTEAFF

J gene: TRBJ2-1
V gene: TRBV9
CDR3 protein: CASSVGRSGSYFNEQFF